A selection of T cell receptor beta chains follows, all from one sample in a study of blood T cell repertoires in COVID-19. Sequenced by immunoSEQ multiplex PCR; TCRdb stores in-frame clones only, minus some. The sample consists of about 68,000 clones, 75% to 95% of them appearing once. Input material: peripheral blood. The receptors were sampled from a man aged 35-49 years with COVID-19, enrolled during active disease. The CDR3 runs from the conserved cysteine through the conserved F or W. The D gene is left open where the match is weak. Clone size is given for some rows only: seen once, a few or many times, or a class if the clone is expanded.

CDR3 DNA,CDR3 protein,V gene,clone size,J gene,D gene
TGTGCCAGCAGCGTGAGTGGGAGCTCTCAAGAGCAGTTCTTC,CASSVSGSSQEQFF,TRBV9,NA,TRBJ2-1,NA
TGTGCCAGCAGTTACACTACTGGCGCAACTAATGAAAAACTGTTTTTT,CASSYTTGATNEKLFF,TRBV6-5,NA,TRBJ1-4,NA
TGTGCCAGCGGACTAGTTCCCAATGAGCAGTTCTTC,CASGLVPNEQFF,TRBV2,NA,TRBJ2-1,TRBD2
TGTGCCAGTAGGGGGGGGCAGAACTATGGCTACACCTTC,CASRGGQNYGYTF,TRBV19,NA,TRBJ1-2,NA
TGTGCCAGCAGCCCGGGACTAGCGGACCTGCAGTACTTC,CASSPGLADLQYF,TRBV7-9,NA,TRBJ2-7,TRBD2
TGTGCCAGCAGCGCTAACAGGGGGTGGTCGCAGTATTTT,CASSANRGWSQYF,TRBV3-1/TRBV3-2,once,TRBJ2-3,TRBD1
TGTGCCAGCAGCTTCTACAGGGAGTTGAACACTGAAGCTTTCTTT,CASSFYRELNTEAFF,TRBV5-4,NA,TRBJ1-1,NA
TGTGCCAGCAGCTTAAGCGCGGGGCCCGTAGAGACCCAGTACTTC,CASSLSAGPVETQYF,TRBV7-9,NA,TRBJ2-5,NA
TGTGCCAGTAGTATAGCTCCCGCTAGCGGGGTCGCCTACGAGCAGTACTTC,CASSIAPASGVAYEQYF,TRBV19,NA,TRBJ2-7,TRBD2
TGTGCCAGTAGTATAGTTCACAGCTACGAGCAGTACTTC,CASSIVHSYEQYF,TRBV19,NA,TRBJ2-7,NA
TGTGCCAGCGCACAGGGGGACTATGGCTACACCTTC,CASAQGDYGYTF,TRBV12-3/TRBV12-4,few,TRBJ1-2,TRBD1
TGTGCCAGCAGACCCTCTGGGACAGGGACTTACGAGCAGTACTTC,CASRPSGTGTYEQYF,TRBV11-3,NA,TRBJ2-7,TRBD1
TGTGCCAGCGTCGGAGGGCCAGCTCCCTACTATGGCTACACCTTC,CASVGGPAPYYGYTF,TRBV6-5,NA,TRBJ1-2,NA
TGTGCCAGTAGCCCAACACAGGGCCATAATTCACCCCTCCACTTT,CASSPTQGHNSPLHF,TRBV19,NA,TRBJ1-6,NA
TGTGCCAGCAGCCATCCGCAAGGAGGGTCCAATGAGCAGTTCTTC,CASSHPQGGSNEQFF,TRBV7-9,once,TRBJ2-1,NA
TGCGCCAGCAGCCAAGGACGTACAGGGACAGAAGAAAATGAGCAGTTCTTC,CASSQGRTGTEENEQFF,TRBV4-1,NA,TRBJ2-1,TRBD1
TGTGCCAGCAGCCAAGTGTTCTCCGTGAACACTGAAGCTTTCTTT,CASSQVFSVNTEAFF,TRBV3-1/TRBV3-2,NA,TRBJ1-1,NA
TGTGCCAGCAGCCGACTAGCGGGGAGTTACGAGCAGTACTTC,CASSRLAGSYEQYF,TRBV28,NA,TRBJ2-7,TRBD2
TGCGCCAGCAGCCAAGTCGTGGCAGGGCCCTACGAGCAGTACTTC,CASSQVVAGPYEQYF,TRBV4-1,NA,TRBJ2-7,NA
TGCGCCAGCAGCTTGCAGGCGGGGGAGACAGATACGCAGTATTTT,CASSLQAGETDTQYF,TRBV5-1,NA,TRBJ2-3,TRBD2
TGCAGTGCTAGTCGCCGGGGGGGCACAGATACGCAGTATTTT,CSASRRGGTDTQYF,TRBV20-1,NA,TRBJ2-3,TRBD2
TGTGCCAGCAGTTTTGCGGCTGGCTACACCTTC,CASSFAAGYTF,TRBV12-3/TRBV12-4,few,TRBJ1-2,NA
TGTGCCAGCAGCCTTGTGGGGGCGGATCAGCCCCAGCATTTT,CASSLVGADQPQHF,TRBV3-1/TRBV3-2,NA,TRBJ1-5,NA
TGCGCCAGCAGCACAACAATACACGCAGGCAATCAGCCCCAGCATTTT,CASSTTIHAGNQPQHF,TRBV5-1,NA,TRBJ1-5,NA
TGTGCCAGCAGCCGAAGCGGGACAGGGGGCGGCGAAAAACTGTTTTTT,CASSRSGTGGGEKLFF,TRBV3-1/TRBV3-2,NA,TRBJ1-4,TRBD1
TGTGCCATCAGTGACTCCGACAGGGCGGCTAACTATGGCTACACCTTC,CAISDSDRAANYGYTF,TRBV10-3,NA,TRBJ1-2,TRBD1
TGTGCCATCAGTGTAGATGTTCCGAACACCGGGGAGCTGTTTTTT,CAISVDVPNTGELFF,TRBV10-3,few,TRBJ2-2,NA
TGTGCCAGTAGTATAATTAGCGGGGTGCAGACCTACGAGCAGTACTTC,CASSIISGVQTYEQYF,TRBV19,NA,TRBJ2-7,TRBD2
TGTGCCTGGAGTGTAGGGGGCACAGATACGCAGTATTTT,CAWSVGGTDTQYF,TRBV30,NA,TRBJ2-3,NA
TGTGCCAGCAGTGAAGGGGGGGATAGCTATGGCTACACCTTC,CASSEGGDSYGYTF,TRBV6-1,NA,TRBJ1-2,NA
TGTGCCAGTAGTAGGGAGGGTATCTATGGCTACACCTTC,CASSREGIYGYTF,TRBV19,NA,TRBJ1-2,NA
TGTGCCAGTAGTATGCGACAGGAGACTGAAAAACTGTTTTTT,CASSMRQETEKLFF,TRBV19,NA,TRBJ1-4,NA
TGTGCCAGCAGCCTAGGGACAGGCGCTTTTACCAATGAGCAGTTCTTC,CASSLGTGAFTNEQFF,TRBV7-9,NA,TRBJ2-1,TRBD1
TGTGCCAGCAGTTACGCTCCGGGACAGACCTACGAGCAGTACTTC,CASSYAPGQTYEQYF,TRBV6-2/TRBV6-3,NA,TRBJ2-7,TRBD1
TGTGCCAGCAGGGTCCTAGCGGGCTACAATGAGCAGTTCTTC,CASRVLAGYNEQFF,TRBV2,NA,TRBJ2-1,TRBD2
TGTGCCAGTACCTACAGGGAACATCAGCCCCAGCATTTT,CASTYREHQPQHF,TRBV19,NA,TRBJ1-5,NA
TGTGCCAGCATGACTGGCCGTATGAACACTGAAGCTTTCTTT,CASMTGRMNTEAFF,TRBV2,once,TRBJ1-1,NA
TGCGCCAGCAGCCTAGGGACACCTTCCTACAATGAGCAGTTCTTC,CASSLGTPSYNEQFF,TRBV5-1,NA,TRBJ2-1,NA
TGTGCCAGCAGATCACCGATCGCAGGGGGCAGTGAGCAGTTCTTC,CASRSPIAGGSEQFF,TRBV2,once,TRBJ2-1,TRBD1
TGTGCCAGCAGACCGACAGGGGGAAACTATGGCTACACCTTC,CASRPTGGNYGYTF,TRBV6-1,NA,TRBJ1-2,TRBD1
TGTGCCAGCAGCGAACTCTACAATGAGCAGTTCTTC,CASSELYNEQFF,TRBV7-9,NA,TRBJ2-1,NA
TGTGCCAGCAGTAACGACAGAATCTATCAGCCCCAGCATTTT,CASSNDRIYQPQHF,TRBV6-2/TRBV6-3,NA,TRBJ1-5,NA
TGTGCCAGCAGCAAGGGACTCGCTCTCGAGCAGTACTTC,CASSKGLALEQYF,TRBV7-2,once,TRBJ2-7,NA
TGTGCCAGTGCCGGGCTAGCGGTAGGTAAAGAAGAGACCCAGTACTTC,CASAGLAVGKEETQYF,TRBV19,NA,TRBJ2-5,TRBD2
TGTGCCAGCAGCTTAGGGGGGGTGTCGACCCAGTACTTC,CASSLGGVSTQYF,TRBV11-2,once,TRBJ2-5,NA
TGCGCCAGCAGCAATAGTTCGGATACGCAGTATTTT,CASSNSSDTQYF,TRBV5-1,NA,TRBJ2-3,NA